One sample yielded the 18 T cell receptor beta chains listed below, sequenced in a study of cytomegalovirus exposure and HLA in healthy donors. Primers for the PCR totalled 60 Vbeta and 13 Jbeta. Assay used: immunoSEQ multiplex PCR; TCRdb lists only in-frame clones, some missing. The sample yields roughly 80,000 clones, under 70% seen once. The sequenced material came from PBMCs. The source is a woman aged 45 to 65 in good health and CMV-seropositive.

This sequence joins TRBV12-5 and TRBJ2-7, with D perhaps TRBD2 (5 bases). V was trimmed by 5 bases and J by 3 bases, leaving 32 bases between them. The germline V gene has CDR1 LGHNT and CDR2 FRNRAP. The CDR3 is 20 residues long. CDR3 residues: CASGRPRPLARTPSFYEQYV. As DNA, the CDR3 is TGTGCTAGTGGTCGCCCGCGCCCCCTAGCCAGGACCCCTTCTTTCTACGAGCAGTACGTC.

The chain employs TRBV2 and TRBJ1-6; D possibly corresponds to TRBD1 (5 bases). Trimming shortened V by 4 bases and J by 6 bases, and 13 bases separated the two germline ends. The germline CDR1 and CDR2 sequences are SNHLY and FYNNEI. The CDR3 loop spans 15 amino acids. CDR3 DNA: TGTGCCAGCAGTGCCGGGGGGGGAGGTAATTCACCCCTCCACTTT. Translation gives CASSAGGGGNSPLHF.

The chain couples TRBV6-6 to TRBJ1-2; D may be TRBD1 (5 bases). Trimming left V 7 bases short and J 8 bases short, with 14 bases between. CDR1 is MNHNY, CDR2 SVGAGI, per germline (reference sequence). The CDR3 has 12 residues. The CDR3 loop is CASIKGQAGYTF. For the CDR3, the DNA is TGTGCCAGCATCAAGGGGCAGGCAGGCTACACCTTC.

This clone has a handful of counts. V gene TRBV7-3 combines with J gene TRBJ2-1; D ambiguous. Germline V gives CDR1 SGHTA, CDR2 FQGTGA. The CDR3 has 13 amino acids. The ends were cut back, 0 bases at V and 4 bases at J, with 4 bases in the middle. CDR3 loop: CASSLTQYNEQFF. DNA for the CDR3: TGTGCCAGCAGCTTAACCCAGTACAATGAGCAGTTCTTC.

At least ten counts were recorded for this clone. The chain has TRBV10-3 and TRBJ1-1, with D perhaps TRBD1 (6 bases). The CDR3 is 18 amino acids. Per the germline V gene, CDR1 is ENHRY and CDR2 is SYGVKD. V lost 3 bases and J lost 5, with 25 bases in between. In DNA form, the CDR3 reads TGTGCCATCAGTGAAATTTCCTTGGGCCGGACAGTAGGGACTGAAGCTTTCTTT. This sequence encodes CAISEISLGRTVGTEAFF.

This clone was detected once. The V and J genes are TRBV2 and TRBJ1-2; 9 nucleotides align to TRBD1. Germline trimming cut 5 bases from V and 8 bases from J; bases unmatched to any gene: 6. Germline assignment: CDR1 SNHLY and CDR2 FYNNEI. The CDR3 totals 13 residues. The CDR3 DNA sequence: TGTGCCAGCAGTAGGGACAGGGCTGGAGGCTACACCTTC. This sequence encodes CASSRDRAGGYTF.

The chain employs TRBV29-1 and TRBJ2-3, with TRBD1 as a possible D gene (8 bases). The V end lost 8 bases, the J end lost 4 bases, and 19 bases lay between the germline ends. The CDR3 has 14 residues. The germline V gene has CDR1 SQVTM and CDR2 ANQGSEA. CDR3 in amino acids: CSFLRTGRADTQYF. CDR3 bases: TGCAGCTTTTTACGGACAGGGAGGGCAGATACGCAGTATTTT.

The chain couples TRBV6-1 to TRBJ1-5, with 10 positions matching TRBD1. The CDR3 runs to 15 residues. Germline V gene data show CDR1 as MNHNS and CDR2 as SASEGT. After removal of 6 bases from V and 4 bases from J, the junction contained 6 bases not matched to a gene. The CDR3 region has the DNA TGTGCCAGCAGGGGACAGGGGCGGTGGAATCAGCCCCAGCATTTT. It yields the protein CASRGQGRWNQPQHF.

This clone was seen a few times. This chain connects TRBV19 to TRBJ1-1; D gene uncertain. From germline, CDR1 is LNHDA and CDR2 SQIVND (reference sequence). The V end was cut by 7 bases, the J end by 8 bases, with 17 bases between. The CDR3 sequence is 13 residues long. The CDR3 coding sequence is TGTGCCAGTATCAAGAGCGGGAATTGGGAAGCTTTCTTT. Its protein product is CASIKSGNWEAFF.

The chain is built from TRBV30 and TRBJ1-4, with 7 bases lining up with TRBD1. The CDR3 is made up of 14 amino acids. Germline CDR1 and CDR2: GTSNPN and SVGIG (reference sequence). V lost 2 bases to trimming and J lost 3 bases; unmatched junction nucleotides: 3. The CDR3 is CAWSRQGANEKLFF. The CDR3 DNA is TGTGCCTGGAGTAGGCAGGGGGCTAATGAAAAACTGTTTTTT.

The J gene is TRBJ2-7, the V gene TRBV27; 8 nucleotides match TRBD2. Germline-derived CDR1 and CDR2 are MNHEY and SMNVEV (reference sequence). The CDR3 covers 16 residues. J gave up 2 bases and V 0 bases, and 6 bases lay outside the gene matches. The CDR3 nucleotides read TGTGCCAGCAGTTTATCGTCTCGGGAGGGCCCCTACGAGCAGTACTTC. Its protein product is CASSLSSREGPYEQYF.

This clone has just a few counts. The sample has other DNA sequences that encode this CDR3 too. The gene calls are TRBV7-3 and TRBJ1-1; weak D call: TRBD1 (5 bases). Trimming shortened V by 2 bases and J by 1 base, and 5 bases separated the two germline ends. This CDR3 spans 13 amino acids. Germline CDR1 is SGHTA and CDR2 is FQGTGA. The CDR3 is CASSLGQNTEAFF. In DNA, the CDR3 is TGTGCCAGCAGCTTAGGACAGAACACTGAAGCTTTCTTT.

V usage is TRBV19 and J usage is TRBJ1-5; no clear D gene. The V gene lost 1 base and the J gene lost 1 base, with 14 bases spanning the gap. The CDR3 is 17 amino acids. Germline V CDR1 and CDR2: LNHDA, SQIVND (reference sequence). The CDR3 spells CASSIALDRISNQPQHF. The CDR3 coding sequence is TGTGCCAGTAGTATAGCCCTAGATAGGATAAGCAATCAGCCCCAGCATTTT.

Concerning this clone: This is likely a read error, given that the CDR3 carries no conserved phenylalanine or tryptophan at its end. No DNA is shown, since the ends of the CDR3 on it are uncertain; the CDR3 is the one TCRdb lists. The rearrangement joins TRBV21-1 to TRBJ2-7; the table's D call, TRBD2, has no DNA check behind it. TRBV21-1 is deemed a pseudogene. The CDR3 has 10 amino acids, counting both end residues. The CDR3 reads CASSKVEGRG.

A remark on this clone: An end of the junction does not agree with germline; a read error may underlie this. The chain couples TRBV10-2 to TRBJ2-1; 7 nucleotides agree with TRBD2. This CDR3 is built from 16 residues. The germline gives CDR1 WSHSY, CDR2 SAAADI. CDR3 loop: CASNEGGSGSYNEQFF. CDR3 DNA: TGCGCCAGCAATGAGGGAGGGTCCGGGTCCTACAATGAGCAGTTCTTC.

Only a few counts were recorded for this clone. J is TRBJ1-3 and V is TRBV5-5, with 9 bases matching TRBD1. CDR3 length: 16 amino acids. Germline V gene lookup returns CDR1 SGHKS and CDR2 YYEKEE (reference sequence). The V gene end was trimmed by 2 bases and the J gene end by 3 bases; junction bases not matched to a gene: 6. The CDR3 nucleotides read TGTGCCAGCAGCTTCTACAGGGGGCGTTTTGGAAACACCATATATTTT. Amino acids: CASSFYRGRFGNTIYF.

The rearrangement links TRBV5-4 to TRBJ1-1; D call uncertain. Looked up from germline, CDR1 is SGHNT and CDR2 is YYREEE (reference sequence). V lost 2 bases and J lost 1, with 3 bases in between. This CDR3 comprises 12 residues. CDR3 bases: TGTGCCAGCAGCTTCGGGAACACTGAAGCTTTCTTT. Its translation is CASSFGNTEAFF.

This rearrangement joins TRBV5-5 to TRBJ1-1; D unresolved. CDR3 length: 11 amino acids. V lost 2 bases and J lost 4, with 3 bases in between. The germline CDR1 and CDR2 sequences are SGHKS and YYEKEE (reference sequence). The chain's CDR3 is CASSFITEAFF. The CDR3 bases are TGTGCCAGCAGCTTTATCACTGAAGCTTTCTTT.